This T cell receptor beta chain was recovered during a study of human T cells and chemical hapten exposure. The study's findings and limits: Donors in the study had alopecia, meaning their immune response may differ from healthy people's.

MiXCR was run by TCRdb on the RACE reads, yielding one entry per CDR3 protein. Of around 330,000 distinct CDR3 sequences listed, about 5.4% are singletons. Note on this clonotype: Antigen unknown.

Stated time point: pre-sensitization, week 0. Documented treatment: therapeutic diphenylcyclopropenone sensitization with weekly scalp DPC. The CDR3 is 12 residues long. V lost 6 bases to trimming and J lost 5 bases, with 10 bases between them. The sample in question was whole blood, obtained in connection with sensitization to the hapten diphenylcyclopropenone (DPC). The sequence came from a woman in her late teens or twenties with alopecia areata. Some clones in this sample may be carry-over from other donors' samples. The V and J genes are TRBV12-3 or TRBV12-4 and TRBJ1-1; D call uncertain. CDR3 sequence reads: CASSPGRTEAFF. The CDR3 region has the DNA TGTGCCAGCAGCCCCGGGAGGACTGAAGCTTTCTTT.